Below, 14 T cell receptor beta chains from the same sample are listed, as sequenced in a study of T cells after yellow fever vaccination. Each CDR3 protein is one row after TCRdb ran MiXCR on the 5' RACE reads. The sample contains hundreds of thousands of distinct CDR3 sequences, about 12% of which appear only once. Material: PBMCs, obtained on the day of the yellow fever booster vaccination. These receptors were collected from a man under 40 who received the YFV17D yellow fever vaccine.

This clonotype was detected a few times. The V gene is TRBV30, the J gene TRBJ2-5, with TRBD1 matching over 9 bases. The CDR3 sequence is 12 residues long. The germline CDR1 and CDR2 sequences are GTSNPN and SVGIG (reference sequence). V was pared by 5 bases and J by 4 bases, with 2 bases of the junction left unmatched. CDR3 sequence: CAWWGQGETQYF. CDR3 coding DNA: TGTGCCTGGTGGGGACAGGGAGAGACCCAGTACTTC.

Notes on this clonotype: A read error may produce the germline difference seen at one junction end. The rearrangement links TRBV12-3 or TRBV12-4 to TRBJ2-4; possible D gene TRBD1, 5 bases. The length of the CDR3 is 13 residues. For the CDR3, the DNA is TGTGCCAGGAGTCTTAACAGGTGGAACATTCAGTATTTC. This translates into CARSLNRWNIQYF.

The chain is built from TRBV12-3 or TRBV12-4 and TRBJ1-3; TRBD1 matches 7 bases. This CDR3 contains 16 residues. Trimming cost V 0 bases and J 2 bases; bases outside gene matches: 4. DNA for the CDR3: TGTGCCAGCAGTTTAGCGCCGGGACAGACTGGAAACACCATATATTTT. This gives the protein CASSLAPGQTGNTIYF.

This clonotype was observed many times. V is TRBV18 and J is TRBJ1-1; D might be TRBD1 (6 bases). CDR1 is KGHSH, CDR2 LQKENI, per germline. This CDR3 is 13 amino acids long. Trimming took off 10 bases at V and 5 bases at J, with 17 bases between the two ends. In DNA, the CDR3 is TGTGCCACCCGGGTAACAGGGAGAACTGAAGCTTTCTTT. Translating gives CATRVTGRTEAFF.

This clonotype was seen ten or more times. The CDR3 reads CASSPSTAPYEQYF. In DNA form, the CDR3 reads TGTGCCAGCAGTCCTTCGACGGCCCCCTACGAGCAGTACTTC. The V and J genes are TRBV12-3 or TRBV12-4 and TRBJ2-7, with D uncertain. The V gene lost 5 bases and the J gene lost 2 bases, with 13 bases spanning the gap. The CDR3 contains 14 residues.

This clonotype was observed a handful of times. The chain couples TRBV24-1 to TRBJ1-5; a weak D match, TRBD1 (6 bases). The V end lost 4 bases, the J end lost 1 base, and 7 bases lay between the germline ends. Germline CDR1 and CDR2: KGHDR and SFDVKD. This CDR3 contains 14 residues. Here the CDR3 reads CATSEGTSNQPQHF. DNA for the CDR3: TGTGCCACCAGTGAGGGGACAAGCAATCAGCCCCAGCATTTT.

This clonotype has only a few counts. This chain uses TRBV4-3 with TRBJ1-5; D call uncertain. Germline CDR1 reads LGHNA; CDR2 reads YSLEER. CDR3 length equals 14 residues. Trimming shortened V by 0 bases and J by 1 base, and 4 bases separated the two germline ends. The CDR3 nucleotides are TGCGCCAGCAGCCAAGATTACAGCAATCAGCCCCAGCATTTT. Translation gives CASSQDYSNQPQHF.

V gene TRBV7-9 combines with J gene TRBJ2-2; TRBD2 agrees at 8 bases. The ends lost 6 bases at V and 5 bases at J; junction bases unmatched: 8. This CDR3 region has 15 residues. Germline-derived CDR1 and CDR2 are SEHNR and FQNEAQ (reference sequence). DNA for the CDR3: TGTGCCAGCAGTGTAAGCGGGAGCGGTACCGGGGAGCTGTTTTTT. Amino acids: CASSVSGSGTGELFF.

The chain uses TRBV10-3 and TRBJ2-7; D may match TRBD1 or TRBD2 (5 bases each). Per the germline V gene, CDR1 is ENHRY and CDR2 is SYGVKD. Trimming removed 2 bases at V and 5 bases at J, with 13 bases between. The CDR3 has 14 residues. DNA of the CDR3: TGTGCCATCAGTGAGGGGATGGGGACCCACGAGCAGTACTTC. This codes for CAISEGMGTHEQYF.

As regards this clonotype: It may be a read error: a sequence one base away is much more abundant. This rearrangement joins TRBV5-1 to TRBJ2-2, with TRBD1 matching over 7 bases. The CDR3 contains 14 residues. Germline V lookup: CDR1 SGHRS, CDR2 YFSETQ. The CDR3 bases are TGCGCCAGCATAAGGGACAGCAACACCGGGGAGCCGTTTTTT. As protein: CASIRDSNTGEPFF. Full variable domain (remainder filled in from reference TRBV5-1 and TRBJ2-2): KAGVTQTPRYLIKTRGQQVTLSCSPISGHRSVSWYQQTPGQGLQFLFEYFSETQRNKGNFPGRFSGRQFSNSRSEMNVSTLELGDSALYLCASIRDSNTGEPFFGEGSRLTVL.

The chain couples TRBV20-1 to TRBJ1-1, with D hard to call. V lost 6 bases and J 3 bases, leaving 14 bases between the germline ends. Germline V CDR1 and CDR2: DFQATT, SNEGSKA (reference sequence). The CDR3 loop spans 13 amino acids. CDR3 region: CSALPPSDTEAFF. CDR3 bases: TGCAGTGCCCTGCCCCCCTCGGACACTGAAGCTTTCTTT.

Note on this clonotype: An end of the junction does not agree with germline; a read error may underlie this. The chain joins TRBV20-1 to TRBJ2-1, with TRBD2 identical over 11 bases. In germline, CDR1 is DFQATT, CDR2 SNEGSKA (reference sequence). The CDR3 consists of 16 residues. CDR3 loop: CCARSPLAGVYNEQFF. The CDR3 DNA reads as TGCTGTGCTAGGTCTCCACTAGCGGGAGTCTACAATGAGCAGTTCTTC.

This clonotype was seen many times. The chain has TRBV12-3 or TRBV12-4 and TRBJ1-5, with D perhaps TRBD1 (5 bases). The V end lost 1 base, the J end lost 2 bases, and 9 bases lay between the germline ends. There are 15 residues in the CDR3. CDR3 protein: CASSLGRGGNQPQHF. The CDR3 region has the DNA TGTGCCAGCAGTTTAGGAAGGGGTGGCAATCAGCCCCAGCATTTT.

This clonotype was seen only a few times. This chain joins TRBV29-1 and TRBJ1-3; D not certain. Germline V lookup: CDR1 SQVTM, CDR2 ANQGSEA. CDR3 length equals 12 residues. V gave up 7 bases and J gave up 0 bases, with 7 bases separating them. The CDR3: CSGVLSGNTIYF. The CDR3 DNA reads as TGCAGCGGCGTACTCTCTGGAAACACCATATATTTT.